Shown below are 8 T cell receptor beta chains from a single sample sequenced in a study of cytomegalovirus exposure and HLA in healthy donors (dated 2017 in TCRdb). Library generation was performed with the immunoSEQ multiplex PCR assay. The multiplex PCR relied on a mix of 60 forward primers for TCR Vbeta segments and 13 reverse primers for TCR Jbeta segments. Here the immuneACCESS table is served through TCRdb, limited to in-frame sequences with V and J called. Missing clones are a known gap in these copies; in checked studies unresolved V genes cover under half, and the rest lacks a known reason. The sample includes nearly 100,000 clones, with more than 70% observed a single time. Around 20% of the sample belongs to the ten largest clones. The sequencing sample was made of PBMCs. The source is a woman aged 60-70 years in good health and CMV-seropositive.

This clone has just a few counts. The chain recombines TRBV28 with TRBJ2-1; 7 bases fit TRBD1. The trim removed 10 bases at V and 6 bases at J, leaving 12 bases unmatched. This CDR3 is 14 amino acids long. In germline, CDR1 is MDHEN, CDR2 SYDVKM. CDR3 in amino acids: CANGPGQSPNEQFF. The CDR3 region has the DNA TGTGCCAACGGACCGGGACAGTCTCCCAATGAGCAGTTCTTC.

This clone showed up just once. The chain combines TRBV11-3 with TRBJ2-1; 10 bases match TRBD2. The CDR3 has 16 amino acids. V lost 0 bases, J lost 4 bases, and 3 bases stayed unmatched. Germline V lookup: CDR1 SGHNT, CDR2 YENEEA. This CDR3 is CASSLEQAGGYNEQFF. Here the CDR3 DNA reads TGTGCCAGCAGCTTAGAACAAGCGGGAGGGTACAATGAGCAGTTCTTC.

This clone was counted a few times. The CDR3 protein is CASSLVRSGSAEQYF. CDR3 nucleotide sequence: TGTGCCAGCAGCTTGGTACGGAGCGGGAGCGCCGAGCAGTACTTC. This chain uses TRBV5-6 with TRBJ2-7; TRBD2 matches at 8 bases. CDR1 is SGHDT, CDR2 YYEEEE, per germline. The J segment lost 6 bases and the V segment lost 0 bases, leaving 8 bases of the junction unmatched. The CDR3 has 15 residues.

For this clone: The same CDR3 is also encoded by other DNA sequences in this sample. The rearrangement uses TRBV5-4 and TRBJ2-1, with 9 bases lining up with TRBD2. V lost 0 bases and J lost 4; bases outside the gene matches: 2. This CDR3 spans 15 amino acids. Germline V CDR1 and CDR2: SGHNT, YYREEE (reference sequence). This chain's CDR3 is CASSLGLAGYNEQFF. The CDR3 bases are TGTGCCAGCAGCTTGGGGCTAGCGGGGTACAATGAGCAGTTCTTC.

The gene calls are TRBV7-9 and TRBJ2-4; D is unclear. Germline V gives CDR1 SEHNR, CDR2 FQNEAQ (reference sequence). The CDR3 is made up of 11 amino acids. Between the trimmed V and J ends, which lost 6 bases and 15 bases, there was a span of 15 bases. CDR3 in DNA: TGTGCCAGCAGTCGAGACTCTTTTCGGTACTTC. This encodes CASSRDSFRYF.

The chain employs TRBV27 and TRBJ1-1, with a weak D call TRBD1 (6 bases). The germline V and J ends were trimmed by 7 bases and 0 bases, with 12 bases remaining between them. The CDR3 length is 14 residues. From germline, CDR1 is MNHEY and CDR2 SMNVEV (reference sequence). For the CDR3, the DNA is TGTGCCAGCAAACCACAGGGAATGAACACTGAAGCTTTCTTT. It encodes CASKPQGMNTEAFF.

The chain couples TRBV18 to TRBJ1-1; D might be TRBD1 (5 bases). V was clipped by 0 bases and J by 1 base, with 12 bases between them. The CDR3 consists of 16 residues. Looked up from germline, CDR1 is KGHSH and CDR2 is LQKENI. CDR3 sequence (DNA): TGTGCCAGCTCACCACCGTCCAGGGCGAGGAACACTGAAGCTTTCTTT. Its protein product is CASSPPSRARNTEAFF.

This clone was seen only a few times. This chain joins TRBV10-3 and TRBJ1-2, with D perhaps TRBD1 (5 bases). The length of the CDR3 is 11 residues. Trimming took 6 bases from V and 8 from J, leaving 10 bases between them. The germline V gene encodes CDR1 ENHRY and CDR2 SYGVKD. The CDR3, as DNA: TGTGCCATCAGGCAGGGTGCCGGCTACACCTTC. Encoded protein: CAIRQGAGYTF.